This T cell receptor (beta chain) is drawn from a study of blood T cell repertoires in COVID-19. Study information: Both acute and convalescent COVID-19 samples were obtained from the United States, Italy and Spain. PBMCs, B-cell-depleted T cells, or T cells provided the cDNA or gDNA that made up the material.

Per the original data handling: Reference gene primer amplification gave nucleated cell count estimates. Profiled with immunoSEQ multiplex PCR; TCRdb holds only in-frame clones, not every one. The V and J calls and the clone size are those of that table, but D and trimming were determined from the DNA. This table has some 500,000 clones, around nine tenths appearing once. Seattle researchers signed up patients amid active infection and tracked them longitudinally. The length of the CDR3 is 16 residues. V was cut by 0 bases and J by 4 bases, with 15 bases left in between. Germline loops: CDR1 SEHNR, CDR2 FQNEAQ (reference sequence).

V is TRBV7-9 and J is TRBJ1-2, with D possibly being TRBD1 (5 bases). The sequence was obtained from a woman aged 50 to 65 with COVID-19, enrolled during active disease. The sequenced material came from peripheral blood. The CDR3 spells CASSLAQKTARYGYTF. The CDR3 DNA follows: TGTGCCAGCAGCTTAGCCCAAAAGACAGCCCGCTATGGCTACACCTTC.